In its sample, the clone carrying this T cell receptor (beta chain) was seen a few times. Its antigen is currently unknown. These data originate in a study of response to subunit inactivated influenza vaccine. General study points: Few additional T cells are recruited per seasonal influenza vaccination, authors suggested.

TCRdb recomputed calls from the RT-PCR reads with MiXCR, one row per CDR3 protein. This sample carries under 550,000 distinct CDR3 sequences, around 7.9% of them seen once, and the ten largest clones take roughly 13%. In germline, CDR1 is GTSNPN, CDR2 SVGIG (reference sequence). This CDR3 has 14 amino acids. V lost 0 bases and J 4 bases, leaving 10 bases between the germline ends. V and J are TRBV30 and TRBJ1-3; D is possibly TRBD1 (5 bases). This receptor was taken from a man aged 50-75 years who received an inactivated influenza vaccine. The source was PBMCs from blood, collected 23 months after vaccination. The CDR3 loop is CAWSVPGAGNTIYF. The DNA for the CDR3 is TGTGCCTGGAGTGTTCCCGGGGCCGGAAACACCATATATTTT.